The source of this TCR beta chain is a study of T cell responses to AZD1222 COVID-19 vaccine. This clone was picked up a small number of times. Its antigen is currently unknown. Study findings and constraints: No repertoire was sampled before or during the peak T cell response, only after it. Of the AZD1222 recipients, only six or seven were seropositive at baseline. Dominant CD4 TCR responses targeted spike regions 160-218 and 743-854. Targets within unmutated variant regions were reportedly found for nearly half of spike-specific TCRs.

Repertoires were generated with immunoSEQ multiplex PCR, while TCRdb's copy carries only in-frame clones and drops some. The sample lists about 100,000 clones; around 91% were seen once. Germline-derived CDR1 and CDR2 are LGHDT and YNNKEL (reference sequence). The CDR3 loop spans 18 amino acids. The J segment lost 0 bases and the V segment lost 4 bases, leaving 13 bases of the junction unmatched. This TCR was recovered from an adult in good health. Source: peripheral blood, taken on day 0 of AZD1222 vaccination. This chain links TRBV3-1 (or the pseudogene TRBV3-2) with TRBJ1-1; 8 nucleotides match TRBD1. Here the CDR3 reads CASSPVRGQEIMNTEAFF. In nucleotides, the CDR3 is TGTGCCAGCAGCCCCGTACGGGGACAGGAGATAATGAACACTGAAGCTTTCTTT.